This TCR beta chain was obtained from a study of cytomegalovirus exposure and HLA in healthy donors. This table comes from immunoSEQ multiplex PCR, and its TCRdb copy is limited to in-frame clones, with some not included. The sample lists 150,000 to 250,000 clones, about 79% occurring once. V gave up 4 bases and J gave up 6 bases, with 12 bases separating them. CDR3 length: 12 residues. CDR1 SQVTM and CDR2 ANQGSEA come from the germline V gene. V and J are TRBV29-1 and TRBJ1-1; D uncertain. Sequencing used PBMCs. The sequence was collected from a woman aged 30 to 39 in good health and CMV-seropositive. CDR3 loop: CSVGYKLSEAFF. CDR3 in DNA: TGCAGCGTTGGTTACAAACTATCTGAAGCTTTCTTT.